Listed here are 29 T cell receptor beta chains from one sample, sequenced in a study of blood T cell repertoires in COVID-19. Clones were read by immunoSEQ multiplex PCR, and TCRdb kept only the in-frame ones, dropping some. The profile shows tens of thousands of clones, 86% of them singletons. The source material was peripheral blood. All receptors come from a man between 65 and 85 years old with acute or convalescent COVID-19.

The chain recombines TRBV5-1 with TRBJ2-1, with unresolved D. V was cut by 6 bases and J by 4 bases, with 17 bases left in between. Germline-derived CDR1 and CDR2 are SGHRS and YFSETQ. The CDR3 has 15 residues. Written as DNA, the CDR3 is TGCGCCAGCACCCTGGCCACCGGGTCTTACAATGAGCAGTTCTTC. Translated, it gives CASTLATGSYNEQFF.

This clone was counted a single time. This sequence joins TRBV19 and TRBJ1-2; D unclear. The V gene lost 3 bases and the J gene lost 0 bases, with 8 bases spanning the gap. This CDR3 is built from 14 residues. The germline V gene encodes CDR1 LNHDA and CDR2 SQIVND (reference sequence). The CDR3 DNA follows: TGTGCCAGTAGTATTCAGTTTACTAACTATGGCTACACCTTC. Protein sequence: CASSIQFTNYGYTF.

V and J are TRBV3-1 (or the pseudogene TRBV3-2) and TRBJ2-7; 7 bases line up with TRBD2. From germline, CDR1 is LGHDT and CDR2 YNNKEL (reference sequence). V lost 4 bases, J lost 1 base, and 19 bases stayed unmatched. The CDR3 spans 19 residues. The CDR3 region is CASSPRDRPRLRESYEQYF. The CDR3 nucleotides are TGTGCCAGCAGCCCCCGGGACCGACCCCGGTTGCGGGAGTCCTACGAGCAGTACTTC.

The chain couples TRBV12-3 or TRBV12-4 to TRBJ1-2; a weak D match, TRBD1 (6 bases). The CDR3 has 13 residues. The V end was cut by 5 bases, the J end by 6 bases, with 13 bases between. CDR3 DNA sequence: TGTGCCAGCAGTGAGCAGGGGACGGATGGCTACACCTTC. The encoded protein is CASSEQGTDGYTF.

The chain is built from TRBV4-3 and TRBJ1-1; no clear D gene. Germline assignment: CDR1 LGHNA and CDR2 YSLEER. The CDR3 is made up of 16 amino acids. V was pared by 1 base and J by 5 bases, with 17 bases between. The CDR3 reads CASSQGRARTWTEAFF. CDR3 nucleotide sequence: TGCGCCAGCAGCCAAGGCCGGGCCAGGACTTGGACTGAAGCTTTCTTT.

V and J are TRBV7-8 and TRBJ2-2; TRBD2 aligns across 7 bases. Germline V gene data show CDR1 as SGHVS and CDR2 as FQNEAQ. The CDR3 totals 16 residues. Germline trimming cut 5 bases from V and 2 bases from J; bases unmatched to any gene: 8. CDR3 residues: CASSRQTSRNTGELFF. The CDR3, as DNA: TGTGCCAGCAGCCGCCAGACTAGCCGTAACACCGGGGAGCTGTTTTTT.

The rearrangement uses TRBV12-3 or TRBV12-4 and TRBJ2-2; D is possibly TRBD1 (5 bases). V was trimmed by 4 bases and J by 7 bases, leaving 10 bases between them. The CDR3 length is 13 residues. The CDR3 reads CASSWAGHGELFF. For the CDR3, the DNA is TGTGCCAGCAGTTGGGCAGGGCACGGGGAGCTGTTTTTT.

The chain is built from TRBV7-9 and TRBJ1-1; D is perhaps TRBD1 (5 bases). The germline gives CDR1 SEHNR, CDR2 FQNEAQ (reference sequence). This CDR3 contains 14 residues. Trimming removed 3 bases at V and 4 bases at J, with 12 bases between. CDR3 bases: TGTGCCAGCAGCTTCCAGGGTACAGTCACTGAAGCTTTCTTT. This encodes CASSFQGTVTEAFF.

The J gene is TRBJ2-3, the V gene TRBV28; D is possibly TRBD2 (6 bases). The CDR3 sequence is 13 residues long. Germline V gene lookup returns CDR1 MDHEN and CDR2 SYDVKM. The germline V and J ends were trimmed by 5 bases and 3 bases, with 9 bases remaining between them. CDR3 nucleotides: TGTGCCAGCAGTAGGGACTCTACAGATACGCAGTATTTT. This translates into CASSRDSTDTQYF.

The chain joins TRBV5-1 to TRBJ1-1; 8 bases are a match to TRBD1. Germline-derived CDR1 and CDR2 are SGHRS and YFSETQ. The junction had 9 bases not matched to a gene; V was cut back by 4 bases and J by 4 bases. The CDR3 runs to 15 residues. CDR3 in amino acids: CASSAMTGDVTEAFF. The CDR3, as DNA: TGCGCCAGCAGCGCCATGACAGGGGATGTCACTGAAGCTTTCTTT.

The chain uses TRBV18 and TRBJ1-1; TRBD1 matches 7 bases. Germline V gene data show CDR1 as KGHSH and CDR2 as LQKENI. The CDR3 is made up of 15 amino acids. The ends lost 3 bases at V and 5 bases at J; junction bases unmatched: 9. The CDR3, as DNA: TGTGCCAGCTCACCCATGACAGGGAGTTGGACTGAAGCTTTCTTT. As protein: CASSPMTGSWTEAFF.

This rearrangement joins TRBV18 to TRBJ2-6; TRBD2 aligns across 7 bases. CDR3 size: 17 residues. J was trimmed by 2 bases and V by 2 bases; bases with no gene match: 6. Looked up from germline, CDR1 is KGHSH and CDR2 is LQKENI. CDR3 DNA sequence: TGTGCCAGCTCACCAGCCCCACGGGGGGCTGGGGCCAACGTCCTGACTTTC. Amino acids: CASSPAPRGAGANVLTF. Full variable domain (missing parts from reference TRBV18 and TRBJ2-6): NAGVMQNPRHLVRRRGQEARLRCSPMKGHSHVYWYRQLPEEGLKFMVYLQKENIIDESGMPKERFSAEFPKEGPSILRIQQVVRGDSAAYFCASSPAPRGAGANVLTFGAGSRLTVL.

V usage is TRBV27 and J usage is TRBJ2-1; maybe TRBD2 (7 bases). Per germline, CDR1 MNHEY and CDR2 SMNVEV (reference sequence). The CDR3 loop spans 13 amino acids. The V end lost 2 bases, the J end lost 7 bases, and 9 bases lay between the germline ends. CDR3 in DNA: TGTGCCAGCAGTTTAGGGAGGGGGAATGAGCAGTTCTTC. It translates to CASSLGRGNEQFF.

CDR3 sequence (DNA): TGTGCCACCAGTGATTCCGGGACAGGGTCCCACGAGCAGTACTTC. It specifies CATSDSGTGSHEQYF. V usage is TRBV24-1 and J usage is TRBJ2-7, with 9 nucleotides matching TRBD1. This CDR3 comprises 15 residues. The germline gives CDR1 KGHDR, CDR2 SFDVKD. J gave up 5 bases and V 2 bases, and 6 bases lay outside the gene matches.

The chain combines TRBV19 with TRBJ2-1, with 12 nucleotides matching TRBD2. CDR1 and CDR2 from the germline V gene are LNHDA and SQIVND (reference sequence). The J segment lost 9 bases and the V segment lost 4 bases, leaving 4 bases of the junction unmatched. This CDR3 contains 14 residues. CDR3 sequence (DNA): TGTGCCAGTAGTACTAGCGGGAGGGGGTTTGAGCAGTTCTTC. Its protein product is CASSTSGRGFEQFF. Looking up the rest from reference TRBV19 and TRBJ2-1 gives the full variable domain: DGGITQSPKYLFRKEGQNVTLSCEQNLNHDAMYWYRQDPGQGLRLIYYSQIVNDFQKGDIAEGYSVSREKKESFPLTVTSAQKNPTAFYLCASSTSGRGFEQFFGPGTRLTVL.

The chain joins TRBV9 to TRBJ2-2; the D is unclear. The V end was cut by 2 bases, the J end by 1 base, with 6 bases between. This CDR3 is 14 amino acids long. Germline V gives CDR1 SGDLS, CDR2 YYNGEE. CDR3 in amino acids: CASSVIQNTGELFF. For the CDR3, the DNA is TGTGCCAGCAGCGTCATACAGAACACCGGGGAGCTGTTTTTT.

The chain is built from TRBV7-7 and TRBJ2-7; no firm D call. The length of the CDR3 is 13 residues. The V and J ends lost 5 bases and 3 bases respectively, with 11 bases between them. Germline V CDR1 and CDR2: SSHAT, FNYEAQ (reference sequence). The CDR3 DNA follows: TGTGCCAGCAGCACGGGTCCAGACTACGAGCAGTACTTC. Protein sequence: CASSTGPDYEQYF.

V and J are TRBV7-8 and TRBJ1-6; 8 positions match TRBD1. J gave up 5 bases and V 5 bases, and 8 bases lay outside the gene matches. Germline assignment: CDR1 SGHVS and CDR2 FQNEAQ. The CDR3 contains 16 residues. CDR3 protein: CASSPYDRGDNSPLHF. The CDR3 DNA reads as TGTGCCAGCAGCCCCTACGACAGGGGAGATAATTCACCCCTCCACTTT.

V gene TRBV19 combines with J gene TRBJ1-2; unclear D gene. V shed 10 bases and J shed 2 bases, with 14 bases lying between them. This CDR3 is built from 13 residues. CDR1 is LNHDA, CDR2 SQIVND, per germline (reference sequence). For the CDR3, the DNA is TGTGCCACCAAGCCGGGTCCAAACTATGGCTACACCTTC. Residues: CATKPGPNYGYTF.

There are a few counts of this clone. The chain links TRBV20-1 to TRBJ1-2; D unclear. V lost 3 bases, J lost 8 bases, and 16 bases lay in between. The CDR3 totals 13 residues. CDR1 DFQATT and CDR2 SNEGSKA come from the germline V gene (reference sequence). DNA for the CDR3: TGCAGTGCTAGTGGTGCGGCTATTGAGGGCTACACCTTC. Protein product: CSASGAAIEGYTF.

The rearrangement joins TRBV6-5 to TRBJ2-7, with 7 bases lining up with TRBD1. Germline V lookup: CDR1 MNHEY, CDR2 SVGAGI. Unmatched junction bases numbered 6, after V lost 4 bases and J lost 3 bases. This CDR3 has 14 amino acids. The CDR3 coding sequence is TGTGCCAGCAGTTCCTCTGACAGGGTCTACGAGCAGTACTTC. Amino acid sequence: CASSSSDRVYEQYF.

J is TRBJ1-1 and V is TRBV5-5, with D perhaps TRBD1 (5 bases). This CDR3 has 13 amino acids. V was clipped by 4 bases and J by 2 bases, with 9 bases between them. The germline V gene has CDR1 SGHKS and CDR2 YYEKEE (reference sequence). CDR3 residues: CASSAGGNTEAFF. The CDR3 nucleotides read TGTGCCAGCAGCGCCGGGGGAAACACTGAAGCTTTCTTT.

The rearrangement links TRBV10-1 to TRBJ2-7, with 7 positions matching TRBD1. Looked up from germline, CDR1 is WNHNN and CDR2 is SYGVQD (reference sequence). With 3 bases clipped from V and 4 bases from J, the junction kept 6 bases outside the gene matches. The length of the CDR3 is 14 residues. CDR3 in DNA: TGCGCCAGCAGTGAAGGGGACAGCCTATACGAGCAGTACTTC. Translating it yields CASSEGDSLYEQYF.

The rearrangement links TRBV6-2 or TRBV6-3 to TRBJ1-2; possibly TRBD1 for D (5 bases). The length of the CDR3 is 17 residues. Germline V lookup: CDR1 MNHEY, CDR2 SVGEGT. Trimming took off 5 bases at V and 5 bases at J, with 24 bases between the two ends. CDR3 DNA sequence: TGTGCCAGCAGTAAGAGACCGACAGAGCTCAAGTGGTATGGCTACACCTTC. Its protein is CASSKRPTELKWYGYTF.

The J gene is TRBJ2-7, the V gene TRBV5-1; 13 bases are a match to TRBD2. Germline values: CDR1 SGHRS, CDR2 YFSETQ. The CDR3 sequence is 17 residues long. J was trimmed by 4 bases and V by 4 bases; bases with no gene match: 11. Here the CDR3 reads CASSGRSGTSGIYEQYF. CDR3 coding DNA: TGCGCCAGCAGCGGACGCTCCGGGACTAGCGGGATTTACGAGCAGTACTTC.

V usage is TRBV18 and J usage is TRBJ1-5; the D gene is possibly TRBD1 (5 bases). This CDR3 has 16 residues. Germline V lookup: CDR1 KGHSH, CDR2 LQKENI. V was trimmed by 4 bases and J by 1 base, leaving 14 bases between them. CDR3 protein: CASSLLGGGSNQPQHF. For the CDR3, the DNA is TGTGCCAGCTCACTTCTCGGGGGAGGGAGCAATCAGCCCCAGCATTTT.

V usage is TRBV5-1 and J usage is TRBJ1-4, with D possibly being TRBD1 (6 bases). V lost 4 bases, J lost 7 bases, and 17 bases lay in between. The CDR3 runs to 15 residues. Germline values: CDR1 SGHRS, CDR2 YFSETQ. CDR3 region: CASSGTGTQSEKLFF. DNA for the CDR3: TGCGCCAGCAGCGGAACCGGGACACAGAGTGAAAAACTGTTTTTT.

V is TRBV18 and J is TRBJ2-5, with 7 positions matching TRBD1. Per germline, CDR1 KGHSH and CDR2 LQKENI. The CDR3 totals 14 residues. V lost 6 bases to trimming and J lost 0 bases; unmatched junction nucleotides: 4. CDR3 in amino acids: CASSLGTDQETQYF. CDR3 in DNA: TGTGCCAGCTCGCTCGGGACAGACCAAGAGACCCAGTACTTC.

The rearrangement uses TRBV7-3 and TRBJ2-1; TRBD2 agrees at 7 bases. The CDR3 length is 13 residues. V shed 5 bases, J shed 9 bases, and the junction held 7 bases outside the gene matches. Looked up from germline, CDR1 is SGHTA and CDR2 is FQGTGA. CDR3 nucleotide sequence: TGTGCCAGCAGCCCAGTGCCTAGCGGTGAGCAGTTCTTC. As protein: CASSPVPSGEQFF.